This entry lists 18 T cell receptor beta chains sequenced from one sample in a study of identical twins. TCRdb re-called the 5' RACE reads through MiXCR, storing one row per CDR3 protein. The sample shows more than 1.5 million distinct CDR3 sequences, roughly 35% of them seen only once. The sample consisted of cord blood. The receptors come from a newborn girl in good health.

This CDR3 reads CASSLKLAGDSPDTQYF. CDR3 coding DNA: TGCGCCAGCAGCTTGAAGCTAGCGGGGGACTCTCCAGATACGCAGTATTTT. The V call is TRBV5-1, the J call TRBJ2-3; 10 nucleotides agree with TRBD2. V was clipped by 1 base and J by 4 bases; unmatched bases: 9. The germline CDR1 and CDR2 sequences are SGHRS and YFSETQ. This CDR3 region has 17 residues.

A few counts support this clonotype. The chain has TRBV10-3 and TRBJ2-5; perhaps TRBD2 as D (6 bases). Germline V gene lookup returns CDR1 ENHRY and CDR2 SYGVKD. The CDR3 sequence is 15 residues long. With 6 bases removed from V and 11 bases from J, the gap between germline ends came to 25 bases. The CDR3 nucleotides read TGTGCCATCAGGACACGACCGGGACTCGGCAATGAGCAGTACTTC. This gives the protein CAIRTRPGLGNEQYF.

The rearrangement links TRBV28 to TRBJ2-7; 7 bases are a match to TRBD2. This CDR3 comprises 13 residues. Germline values: CDR1 MDHEN, CDR2 SYDVKM. V lost 7 bases to trimming and J lost 5 bases; unmatched junction nucleotides: 8. The CDR3 DNA follows: TGTGCCAGCAACGCGGGAGCAATCCACGAGCAGTACTTC. The encoded protein is CASNAGAIHEQYF. Together with reference TRBV28 and TRBJ2-7, the CDR3 gives the full variable domain: DVKVTQSSRYLVKRTGEKVFLECVQDMDHENMFWYRQDPGLGLRLIYFSYDVKMKEKGDIPEGYSVSREKKERFSLILESASTNQTSMYLCASNAGAIHEQYFGPGTRLTVT.

Comment on this clonotype: A read error may explain this, as a much larger clone is one base away. The chain joins TRBV4-2 to TRBJ2-5; 8 bases match TRBD2. The J call is in doubt because the DNA end fits TRBJ2-7 better. Germline CDR1 LGHNA, CDR2 YNFKEQ. The CDR3 has 20 amino acids. The CDR3 is CASSFGASGGVEDYYYEQYF. The CDR3 coding sequence is TGTGCCAGCAGCTTCGGGGCAAGCGGGGGTGTTGAAGACTACTACTACGAGCAGTACTTC.

This clonotype showed up many times. The chain links TRBV18 to TRBJ2-7; 11 bases align to TRBD2. Germline lookup yields CDR1 KGHSH and CDR2 LQKENI. This CDR3 comprises 13 residues. Trimming at V came to 3 bases and at J to 6 bases, leaving 1 base not matched to a gene. The CDR3 bases are TGTGCCAGCTCACCGACTAGCGGGACCGAGCAGTACTTC. Translation: CASSPTSGTEQYF.

This chain's CDR3 is CSAMPLFVAGNTGELFF. CDR3 DNA sequence: TGCAGTGCTATGCCCCTTTTCGTAGCGGGAAACACCGGGGAGCTGTTTTTT. The chain employs TRBV20-1 and TRBJ2-2; 8 bases agree with TRBD2. This CDR3 region has 17 residues. V was pared by 4 bases and J by 2 bases, with 12 bases of the junction left unmatched. Germline V lookup: CDR1 DFQATT, CDR2 SNEGSKA (reference sequence).

The chain uses TRBV10-3 and TRBJ2-7, with D maybe TRBD2 (6 bases). CDR1 ENHRY and CDR2 SYGVKD come from the germline V gene. With 8 bases removed from V and 7 bases from J, the gap between germline ends came to 12 bases. This CDR3 has 11 residues. The CDR3: CAIQKGREQYF. Here the CDR3 DNA reads TGTGCCATCCAGAAGGGGAGGGAGCAGTACTTC.

This clonotype has just a few counts. The V and J genes are TRBV20-1 and TRBJ2-7; TRBD2 agrees at 13 bases. The CDR3 extends over 15 amino acids. CDR1 is DFQATT, CDR2 SNEGSKA, per germline (reference sequence). With 1 base clipped from V and 5 bases from J, the junction kept 5 bases outside the gene matches. CDR3 loop: CSARGGLAGKNEQYF. The CDR3 DNA sequence: TGCAGTGCTAGAGGGGGACTAGCGGGGAAGAACGAGCAGTACTTC.

The rearrangement uses TRBV7-8 and TRBJ2-6, with 13 bases matching TRBD2. This CDR3 spans 18 amino acids. The V and J ends lost 5 bases and 0 bases, in that order; junction bases with no gene match: 4. Looked up from germline, CDR1 is SGHVS and CDR2 is FQNEAQ. The CDR3: CASSAGLAGRSGANVLTF. The CDR3 nucleotides are TGTGCCAGCAGCGCGGGACTAGCGGGGCGCTCTGGGGCCAACGTCCTGACTTTC.

The table lists this clonotype with a few counts. The chain carries TRBV9 and TRBJ2-3, with D maybe TRBD1 (5 bases). Germline values: CDR1 SGDLS, CDR2 YYNGEE. CDR3 length equals 15 residues. Trimming pared 3 bases from V and 0 bases from J, leaving 11 bases between. In DNA form, the CDR3 reads TGTGCCAGCAGCGAGGTGGACACTAGCACAGATACGCAGTATTTT. It specifies CASSEVDTSTDTQYF.

This clonotype was detected a few times. The chain couples TRBV12-3 or TRBV12-4 to TRBJ1-1; D may be TRBD1 (6 bases). Trimming took off 5 bases at V and 8 bases at J, with 9 bases between the two ends. The CDR3 extends over 11 amino acids. In DNA, the CDR3 is TGTGCCAGCAGTACAGGGAGGGAAGCTTTCTTT. Protein: CASSTGREAFF.

In its sample, this clonotype was seen many times. The V and J genes are TRBV29-1 and TRBJ2-5; D is unclear. The CDR3 spans 12 residues. Trimming pared 5 bases from V and 1 base from J, leaving 8 bases between. The V gene's germline CDR1 is SQVTM and CDR2 ANQGSEA. CDR3 loop: CSVSPSQETQYF. The CDR3 DNA is TGCAGCGTTTCTCCAAGCCAAGAGACCCAGTACTTC.

This clonotype has a single count. The junction departs from germline at one end; a sequencing error may be responsible. The chain links TRBV6-1 to TRBJ2-3; no clear D. There are 13 residues in the CDR3. The germline V gene encodes CDR1 MNHNS and CDR2 SASEGT. CDR3 sequence reads: CTSSNPETDTQYF. The CDR3 DNA reads TGTACCAGCAGTAATCCGGAAACAGATACGCAGTATTTT.

The gene calls are TRBV12-3 or TRBV12-4 and TRBJ1-2, with D perhaps matching TRBD1 (6 bases). CDR3 length: 15 residues. Trimming shortened V by 1 base and J by 4 bases, and 13 bases separated the two germline ends. This chain's CDR3 is CASSLGGGRPYGYTF. CDR3 bases: TGTGCCAGCAGTTTAGGTGGGGGGCGCCCCTATGGCTACACCTTC.

The rearrangement uses TRBV5-5 and TRBJ2-6; no clear D. Germline loops: CDR1 SGHKS, CDR2 YYEKEE (reference sequence). Trimming cost V 6 bases and J 3 bases, with 16 bases left between them. This CDR3 spans 16 amino acids. Here the CDR3 reads CASTVVGLSGANVLTF. The CDR3 DNA follows: TGTGCCAGCACCGTAGTTGGGCTGAGTGGGGCCAACGTCCTGACTTTC.

V is TRBV28 and J is TRBJ2-2, with 9 bases fitting TRBD2. The length of the CDR3 is 14 residues. Germline CDR1 reads MDHEN; CDR2 reads SYDVKM. The V and J ends lost 5 bases and 3 bases, in that order; junction bases with no gene match: 1. CDR3 DNA sequence: TGTGCCAGCAGTACTAGCGGGTACACCGGGGAGCTGTTTTTT. It specifies CASSTSGYTGELFF.

In this sample, this clonotype turned up a few times. The chain uses TRBV2 and TRBJ1-6; a weak D match, TRBD1 (5 bases). This CDR3 contains 13 residues. Germline V gives CDR1 SNHLY, CDR2 FYNNEI. The V end was cut by 2 bases, the J end by 9 bases, with 8 bases between. Here the CDR3 DNA reads TGTGCCAGCAGTGAATCGACAGCTTCACCCCTCCACTTT. It specifies CASSESTASPLHF.

This clonotype came up many times. The CDR3 nucleotides are TGTGCCAGCAGCCAAATCGAGACAGATACGCAGTATTTT. It translates to CASSQIETDTQYF. The chain couples TRBV4-2 to TRBJ2-3; no reliable D call. Germline V gives CDR1 LGHNA, CDR2 YNFKEQ. The CDR3 has 13 residues. V was shortened by 2 bases and J by 3 bases, with 6 bases between the two germline ends.